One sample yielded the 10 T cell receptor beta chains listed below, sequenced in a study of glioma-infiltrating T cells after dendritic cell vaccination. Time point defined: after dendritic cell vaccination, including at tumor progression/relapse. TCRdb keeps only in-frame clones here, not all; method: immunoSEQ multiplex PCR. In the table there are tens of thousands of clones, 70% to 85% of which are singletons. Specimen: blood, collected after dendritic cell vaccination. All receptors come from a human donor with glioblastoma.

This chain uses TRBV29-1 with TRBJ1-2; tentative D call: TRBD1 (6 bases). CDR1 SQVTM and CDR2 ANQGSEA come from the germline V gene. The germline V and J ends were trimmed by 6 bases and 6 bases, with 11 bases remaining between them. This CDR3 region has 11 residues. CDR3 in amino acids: CSVTGLHGYTF. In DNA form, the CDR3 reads TGCAGCGTAACAGGGCTACATGGCTACACCTTC.

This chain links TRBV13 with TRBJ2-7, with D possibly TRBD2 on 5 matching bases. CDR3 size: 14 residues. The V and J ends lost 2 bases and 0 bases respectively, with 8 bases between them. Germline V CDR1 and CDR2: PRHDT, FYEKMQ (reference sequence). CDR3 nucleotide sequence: TGTGCCAGCAGCTTAACCGGGAACTCCTACGAGCAGTACTTC. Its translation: CASSLTGNSYEQYF.

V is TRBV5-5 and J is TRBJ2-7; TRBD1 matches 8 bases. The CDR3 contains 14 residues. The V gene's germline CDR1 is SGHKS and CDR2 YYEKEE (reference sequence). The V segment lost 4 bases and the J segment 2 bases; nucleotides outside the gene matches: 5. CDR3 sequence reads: CASSTGTGPYEQYF. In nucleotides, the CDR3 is TGTGCCAGCAGCACCGGGACAGGACCCTACGAGCAGTACTTC.

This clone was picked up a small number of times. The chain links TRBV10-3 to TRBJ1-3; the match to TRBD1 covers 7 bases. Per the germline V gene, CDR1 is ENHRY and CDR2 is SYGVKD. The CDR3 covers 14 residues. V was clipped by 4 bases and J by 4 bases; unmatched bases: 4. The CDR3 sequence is CAISATGTGNTIYF. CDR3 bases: TGTGCCATCAGTGCGACAGGGACAGGAAACACCATATATTTT.

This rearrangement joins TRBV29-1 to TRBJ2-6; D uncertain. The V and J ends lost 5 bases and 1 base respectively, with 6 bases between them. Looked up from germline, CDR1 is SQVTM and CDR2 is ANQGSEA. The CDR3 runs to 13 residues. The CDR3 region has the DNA TGCAGCGTTCTCCGTTCTGGGGCCAACGTCCTGACTTTC. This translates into CSVLRSGANVLTF.

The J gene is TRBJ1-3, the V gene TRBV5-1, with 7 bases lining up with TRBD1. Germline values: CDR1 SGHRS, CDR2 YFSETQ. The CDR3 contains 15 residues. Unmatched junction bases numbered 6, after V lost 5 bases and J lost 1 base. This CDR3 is CASRSDRESGNTIYF. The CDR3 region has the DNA TGCGCCAGCAGATCTGACAGGGAATCTGGAAACACCATATATTTT. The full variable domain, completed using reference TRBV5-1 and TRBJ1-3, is KAGVTQTPRYLIKTRGQQVTLSCSPISGHRSVSWYQQTPGQGLQFLFEYFSETQRNKGNFPGRFSGRQFSNSRSEMNVSTLELGDSALYLCASRSDRESGNTIYFGEGSWLTVV.

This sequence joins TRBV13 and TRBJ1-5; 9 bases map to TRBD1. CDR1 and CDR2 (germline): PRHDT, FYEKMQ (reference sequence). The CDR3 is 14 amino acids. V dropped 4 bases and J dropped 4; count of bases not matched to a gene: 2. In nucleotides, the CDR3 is TGTGCCAGCAGCTCGGGACAGGGAAATCAGCCCCAGCATTTT. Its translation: CASSSGQGNQPQHF.

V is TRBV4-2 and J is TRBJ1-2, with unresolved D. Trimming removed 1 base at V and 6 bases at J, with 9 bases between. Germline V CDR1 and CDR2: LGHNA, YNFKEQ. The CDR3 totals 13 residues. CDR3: CASSQALVDGYTF. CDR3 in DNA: TGTGCCAGCAGCCAAGCTTTGGTAGATGGCTACACCTTC.

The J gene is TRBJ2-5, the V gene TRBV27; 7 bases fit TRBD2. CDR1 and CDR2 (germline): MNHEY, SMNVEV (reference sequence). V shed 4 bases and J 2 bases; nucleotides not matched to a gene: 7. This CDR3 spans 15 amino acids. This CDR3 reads CASSSLTSPQETQYF. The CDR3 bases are TGTGCCAGCAGTTCGCTGACTAGCCCTCAAGAGACCCAGTACTTC.

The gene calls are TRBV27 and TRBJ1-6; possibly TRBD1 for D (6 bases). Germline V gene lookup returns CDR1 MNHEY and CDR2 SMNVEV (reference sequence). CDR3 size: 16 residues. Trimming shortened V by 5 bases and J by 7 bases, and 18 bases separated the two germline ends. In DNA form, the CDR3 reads TGTGCCAGCAGTCAGGGGACGGTACCACTGAATTCACCCCTCCACTTT. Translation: CASSQGTVPLNSPLHF.